These 31 T cell receptor beta chains came from one sample sequenced in a study of beta chain features in type 1 diabetes (dated by TCRdb to 2016 to 2018). Library generation was performed with the immunoSEQ multiplex PCR assay. All of the isolated RNA was reverse transcribed with the High Capacity cDNA Reverse Transcription Kit, so expressed TCRB transcripts were sequenced. The immuneACCESS repertoire file appears here via TCRdb, limited to in-frame rearrangements. These files lack a portion of the clones; in checked studies, under half of the deficit traces to unresolved V genes, and the cause of the others is not known. This sample is represented by about 150,000 clones; around 10% of them were singletons. Jointly, the top ten make up 2% to 2.5% of the sample. Sequences were obtained from central memory CD4+ T cells from blood. Every receptor here comes from a man aged 18 to 29 in good health.

This clone was seen only a few times. The chain has TRBV28 and TRBJ2-5, with a weak D call TRBD2 (6 bases). V was shortened by 2 bases and J by 7 bases, with 8 bases between the two germline ends. Germline-derived CDR1 and CDR2 are MDHEN and SYDVKM. CDR3 length equals 12 residues. The CDR3 coding sequence is TGTGCCAGCAGTTTAGCGGGGATGACCCAGTACTTC. Protein: CASSLAGMTQYF. Full variable domain (outside the CDR3, taken from reference TRBV28 and TRBJ2-5): DVKVTQSSRYLVKRTGEKVFLECVQDMDHENMFWYRQDPGLGLRLIYFSYDVKMKEKGDIPEGYSVSREKKERFSLILESASTNQTSMYLCASSLAGMTQYFGPGTRLLVL.

The V call is TRBV15, the J call TRBJ2-5; 7 bases line up with TRBD2. Germline loops: CDR1 LNHNV, CDR2 YYDKDF (reference sequence). Unmatched junction bases numbered 11, after V lost 3 bases and J lost 7 bases. The CDR3 covers 15 residues. This CDR3 reads CATSSPRPPGGTQYF. The CDR3 DNA reads TGTGCCACCAGCAGTCCCCGACCCCCGGGGGGGACCCAGTACTTC.

The J gene is TRBJ1-2, the V gene TRBV14, with D perhaps TRBD1 (5 bases). This CDR3 contains 17 residues. The germline V gene has CDR1 SGHDN and CDR2 FVKESK. V lost 1 base and J 2 bases, leaving 17 bases between the germline ends. The CDR3 coding sequence is TGTGCCAGCAGCCAAGGGCGACCGGGACGGAGGAACTATGGCTACACCTTC. Its protein is CASSQGRPGRRNYGYTF.

This clone came up a few times. The chain combines TRBV19 with TRBJ1-2, with a possible D match to TRBD1 (5 bases). Trimming cost V 3 bases and J 0 bases, with 20 bases left between them. From germline, CDR1 is LNHDA and CDR2 SQIVND (reference sequence). CDR3 length equals 18 residues. The CDR3 coding sequence is TGTGCCAGTAGTATGGTCCTTACAGGCCAACGGACTAACTATGGCTACACCTTC. As protein: CASSMVLTGQRTNYGYTF. The variable domain in full, with the rest retrieved from reference TRBV19 and TRBJ1-2, is DGGITQSPKYLFRKEGQNVTLSCEQNLNHDAMYWYRQDPGQGLRLIYYSQIVNDFQKGDIAEGYSVSREKKESFPLTVTSAQKNPTAFYLCASSMVLTGQRTNYGYTFGSGTRLTVV.

The chain combines TRBV28 with TRBJ2-1, with a weak D call TRBD1 (6 bases). Germline-derived CDR1 and CDR2 are MDHEN and SYDVKM. Deletions cut 2 bases from V and 5 bases from J, with 13 bases between. This CDR3 has 15 amino acids. CDR3 sequence (DNA): TGTGCCAGCAGTTTAAGGCCAGGGGCAAACAATGAGCAGTTCTTC. Its translation: CASSLRPGANNEQFF. The variable domain in full, completed from reference TRBV28 and TRBJ2-1, reads DVKVTQSSRYLVKRTGEKVFLECVQDMDHENMFWYRQDPGLGLRLIYFSYDVKMKEKGDIPEGYSVSREKKERFSLILESASTNQTSMYLCASSLRPGANNEQFFGPGTRLTVL.

In its sample, this clone was seen a few times. J is TRBJ1-2 and V is TRBV10-3; no definite D call. Per germline, CDR1 ENHRY and CDR2 SYGVKD. Deletions cut 7 bases from V and 3 bases from J, with 9 bases between. This CDR3 is built from 12 residues. The DNA for the CDR3 is TGTGCCATCACGCAGGATGACTATGGCTACACCTTC. Translation: CAITQDDYGYTF.

This chain links TRBV5-1 with TRBJ2-1; 9 nucleotides line up with TRBD2. The CDR3 totals 15 residues. Germline V gene lookup returns CDR1 SGHRS and CDR2 YFSETQ. The junction had 5 bases not matched to a gene; V was cut back by 0 bases and J by 7 bases. This CDR3 is CASSLGAGGWNEQFF. Here the CDR3 DNA reads TGCGCCAGCAGCTTGGGAGCGGGAGGTTGGAATGAGCAGTTCTTC.

The chain joins TRBV9 to TRBJ1-2; D may be TRBD1 (5 bases). V was trimmed by 4 bases and J by 13 bases, leaving 17 bases between them. CDR3 length equals 12 residues. CDR1 is SGDLS and CDR2 is YYNGEE in the germline V gene. The CDR3 is CASSLPTVRLTF. The CDR3 DNA sequence: TGTGCCAGCAGCCTCCCGACAGTCCGTCTCACCTTC.

The V call is TRBV7-7, the J call TRBJ2-7; D gene unclear. The CDR3 runs to 14 residues. The V gene's germline CDR1 is SSHAT and CDR2 FNYEAQ (reference sequence). Trimming stripped 6 bases from V and 0 bases from J, with 12 bases between. Here the CDR3 DNA reads TGTGCCAGCAGGACAACCTTAAGCTCCTACGAGCAGTACTTC. It specifies CASRTTLSSYEQYF.

The chain combines TRBV4-2 with TRBJ1-5, with D possibly TRBD1 on 5 matching bases. This CDR3 is 15 amino acids long. The V end was cut by 0 bases, the J end by 10 bases, with 16 bases between. CDR1 is LGHNA and CDR2 is YNFKEQ in the germline V gene. CDR3 nucleotides: TGTGCCAGCAGCCAAGATGAAGGGCGGGGACGTCCCCAGCATTTT. Translation: CASSQDEGRGRPQHF.

The table lists this clone with a few counts. The genes are TRBV9 and TRBJ2-3, with D maybe TRBD1 (6 bases). The CDR3 length is 13 residues. Germline V CDR1 and CDR2: SGDLS, YYNGEE. Trimming stripped 3 bases from V and 7 bases from J, with 12 bases between. The CDR3 sequence is CASSAGDRYTQYF. The CDR3 DNA sequence: TGTGCCAGCAGCGCAGGAGACAGGTATACGCAGTATTTT.

This clone occurred a few times. The rearrangement joins TRBV4-2 to TRBJ1-2; maybe TRBD1 (6 bases). The ends were cut back, 4 bases at V and 8 bases at J, with 14 bases in the middle. The CDR3 is 13 amino acids. Germline CDR1 and CDR2: LGHNA and YNFKEQ. In DNA form, the CDR3 reads TGTGCCAGCAGCCCCAGGGCAGGGGACGGCTACACCTTC. It yields the protein CASSPRAGDGYTF.

V and J are TRBV18 and TRBJ2-3, with 10 bases lining up with TRBD1. The CDR3 contains 16 residues. Germline V gene lookup returns CDR1 KGHSH and CDR2 LQKENI. After removal of 1 base from V and 4 bases from J, the junction contained 5 bases not matched to a gene. The DNA for the CDR3 is TGTGCCAGCTCACCACGGACAGGGGGATATGCAGATACGCAGTATTTT. Translated, it gives CASSPRTGGYADTQYF.

Only a few counts were recorded for this clone. The sample holds other DNA sequences that translate to the same CDR3. The rearrangement uses TRBV15 and TRBJ1-4; tentatively, D is TRBD1 (5 bases). The germline CDR1 and CDR2 sequences are LNHNV and YYDKDF (reference sequence). The CDR3 covers 14 residues. V lost 5 bases, J lost 5 bases, and 12 bases lay in between. CDR3 protein: CATSSRGSNEKLFF. CDR3 nucleotides: TGTGCCACCAGCTCCCGGGGGTCCAATGAAAAACTGTTTTTT.

The chain uses TRBV29-1 and TRBJ2-5; TRBD2 is a possible D gene (5 bases). This CDR3 is built from 13 residues. The V gene's germline CDR1 is SQVTM and CDR2 ANQGSEA. Trimming took off 5 bases at V and 5 bases at J, with 15 bases between the two ends. This CDR3 reads CSVLRGQRETQYF. The DNA of the CDR3 is TGCAGCGTTCTTCGGGGTCAGAGGGAGACCCAGTACTTC.

V gene TRBV18 combines with J gene TRBJ1-1, with D unresolved. The CDR3 loop spans 15 amino acids. Germline values: CDR1 KGHSH, CDR2 LQKENI. Trimming pared 1 base from V and 0 bases from J, leaving 9 bases between. The CDR3 here is CASSPLPGMNTEAFF. The CDR3 DNA sequence: TGTGCCAGCTCACCACTACCAGGCATGAACACTGAAGCTTTCTTT.

This clone was detected only once. The rearrangement links TRBV14 to TRBJ2-7; no clear D gene. Trimming cost V 3 bases and J 3 bases, with 6 bases left between them. CDR3 length equals 12 residues. Germline V CDR1 and CDR2: SGHDN, FVKESK. CDR3 sequence (DNA): TGTGCCAGCAGCCACAAAAACTACGAGCAGTACTTC. Translating gives CASSHKNYEQYF.

The V call is TRBV4-1, the J call TRBJ1-4; D is unresolved. Germline V gene lookup returns CDR1 MGHRA and CDR2 YSYEKL. V shed 0 bases and J shed 7 bases, with 6 bases lying between them. The length of the CDR3 is 13 residues. CDR3 coding DNA: TGCGCCAGCAGCCAAGATTTAGGTGAAAAACTGTTTTTT. It specifies CASSQDLGEKLFF.

V and J are TRBV18 and TRBJ2-3; D might be TRBD2 (6 bases). CDR3 length: 15 amino acids. Germline V gene lookup returns CDR1 KGHSH and CDR2 LQKENI. V was cut by 1 base and J by 2 bases, with 10 bases left in between. CDR3 DNA sequence: TGTGCCAGCTCACCACTGGCGGGGAACACAGATACGCAGTATTTT. Residues: CASSPLAGNTDTQYF.

This clone was counted a few times. This chain uses TRBV5-1 with TRBJ1-2, with 7 bases matching TRBD1. V lost 4 bases, J lost 2 bases, and 8 bases stayed unmatched. Germline lookup yields CDR1 SGHRS and CDR2 YFSETQ. The CDR3 length is 15 residues. The CDR3 DNA follows: TGCGCCAGCAGCACGGGGACAGTGACCAACTATGGCTACACCTTC. Protein: CASSTGTVTNYGYTF.

This clone was counted a few times. This specimen includes other DNA sequences encoding the same CDR3. The rearrangement joins TRBV18 to TRBJ2-7; tentative D call: TRBD2 (6 bases). CDR3 size: 12 residues. Trimming shortened V by 2 bases and J by 5 bases, and 7 bases separated the two germline ends. Germline V CDR1 and CDR2: KGHSH, LQKENI. The CDR3: CASSPGGNEQYF. DNA of the CDR3: TGTGCCAGCTCACCAGGGGGGAACGAGCAGTACTTC.

This clone is a singleton in its sample. V usage is TRBV4-2 and J usage is TRBJ2-5; the match to TRBD2 covers 8 bases. Germline CDR1 and CDR2: LGHNA and YNFKEQ. Trimming removed 2 bases from V and 5 bases from J; junction bases left unmatched: 7. CDR3 size: 15 residues. CDR3 bases: TGTGCCAGCAGCCAAACCCAGCGGGAGCGGGAGACCCAGTACTTC. It is translated as CASSQTQRERETQYF.

The table lists this clone with a few counts. V gene TRBV27 combines with J gene TRBJ1-6; TRBD1 might be the D (5 bases). This CDR3 has 16 amino acids. The germline CDR1 and CDR2 sequences are MNHEY and SMNVEV (reference sequence). Trimming removed 7 bases from V and 5 bases from J, with 18 bases in between. CDR3 protein: CASTPQGGVNNSPLHF. CDR3 sequence (DNA): TGTGCCAGCACCCCCCAAGGAGGGGTCAATAATTCACCCCTCCACTTT.

This clone was observed once. The chain links TRBV20-1 to TRBJ2-1, with D uncertain. CDR1 DFQATT and CDR2 SNEGSKA come from the germline V gene (reference sequence). This CDR3 is 10 amino acids long. V dropped 5 bases and J dropped 9 bases, with 8 bases sitting between them. The CDR3 loop is CSAWMGEQFF. Written as DNA, the CDR3 is TGCAGTGCTTGGATGGGTGAGCAGTTCTTC.

This clone showed up just a few times. The chain carries TRBV4-1 and TRBJ2-7; D not resolved. Germline loops: CDR1 MGHRA, CDR2 YSYEKL. Trimming left V 4 bases short and J 2 bases short, with 9 bases between. The CDR3 runs to 13 residues. The CDR3 coding sequence is TGCGCCAGCAGCCGGGTCCCGGCCTACGAGCAGTACTTC. This codes for CASSRVPAYEQYF.

This clone has more than one count but fewer than ten. The chain joins TRBV27 to TRBJ2-2, with D tentatively TRBD2 (6 bases). CDR1 is MNHEY and CDR2 is SMNVEV in the germline V gene (reference sequence). Trimming left V 9 bases short and J 7 bases short, with 15 bases between. This CDR3 spans 13 amino acids. In DNA form, the CDR3 reads TGTGCCAGTCGGAGGGTTGGAATCGGGGAGCTGTTTTTT. Translating it yields CASRRVGIGELFF.

This chain uses TRBV27 with TRBJ2-4; the D gene is possibly TRBD1 (6 bases). Germline V lookup: CDR1 MNHEY, CDR2 SMNVEV (reference sequence). Trimming took 0 bases from V and 3 from J, leaving 15 bases between them. This CDR3 is built from 17 residues. Written as DNA, the CDR3 is TGTGCCAGCAGTTTATCCGGATCCCGGGACATCAAAAACATTCAGTACTTC. Translating it yields CASSLSGSRDIKNIQYF.

The table lists this clone with a few counts. The gene calls are TRBV4-1 and TRBJ2-7; TRBD2 is a possible D gene (6 bases). This CDR3 is built from 14 residues. Trimming stripped 0 bases from V and 12 bases from J, with 18 bases between. Germline assignment: CDR1 MGHRA and CDR2 YSYEKL. For the CDR3, the DNA is TGCGCCAGCAGCCAAGATTTGCGGGGCAGGGCAAGGTACTTC. It encodes CASSQDLRGRARYF.

V and J are TRBV4-1 and TRBJ2-1; no clear D. The germline V gene has CDR1 MGHRA and CDR2 YSYEKL. The CDR3 covers 12 residues. With 1 base removed from V and 10 bases from J, the gap between germline ends came to 8 bases. The CDR3 region is CASSQGYTEQFF. The CDR3 DNA follows: TGCGCCAGCAGCCAAGGTTACACAGAGCAGTTCTTC.

This clone has just a few counts. The chain uses TRBV10-3 and TRBJ2-3, with D possibly being TRBD2 (5 bases). The CDR3 is 14 amino acids. Trimming removed 4 bases from V and 3 bases from J, with 11 bases in between. Germline CDR1 reads ENHRY; CDR2 reads SYGVKD. Here the CDR3 DNA reads TGTGCCATCAGTGCCGGGATTGAGACAGATACGCAGTATTTT. Its translation is CAISAGIETDTQYF.

This clone has a handful of counts. The chain joins TRBV10-3 to TRBJ1-6; D might be TRBD1 (6 bases). Germline V gives CDR1 ENHRY, CDR2 SYGVKD. V lost 0 bases and J lost 6, with 12 bases in between. The CDR3 consists of 16 residues. The CDR3 DNA is TGTGCCATCAGTGAGTCAGGGGGTGTAGGTAATTCACCCCTCCACTTT. Translated, it gives CAISESGGVGNSPLHF.